A selection of T cell receptor beta chains follows, all from one sample in a study of blood T cells in healthy people across ages. TCRdb independently ran MiXCR on the 5' RACE reads; one entry per CDR3 protein. This table has 910,000 or so distinct CDR3 sequences, approximately 50% appearing once. The sequenced sample consisted of blood. The receptors were gathered from a woman aged 60-75 years in good health. The CDR3 runs from the conserved cysteine through the conserved F or W.

>TRBJ2-5|TRBV28
CASSFRTAYKETQYF
>TRBJ2-1|TRBV20-1
CSAADSYNEQFF
>TRBJ2-7|TRBV12-5
CASGFRGHEQYF
>NA|TRBV11-2
CASSLSSGSSEQYF
>TRBJ2-1|TRBV7-2
CASSSARLDGEQFF
>TRBJ2-5|TRBV25-1
CASTPRDSRYWETQYF
>TRBJ1-4|TRBV3-1
CASRRDRWNEKLFF
>TRBJ2-1|TRBV20-1
CSARDNHNEQFF
>TRBJ2-1|TRBV6-6
CASMGGRGSYNEQFF
>TRBJ1-6|TRBV20-1
CSARDPRESSYNSPLHF
>TRBJ1-5|TRBV28
CASRPPGQEDQPQHF
>TRBJ2-5|TRBV4-1
CASSHPGDFQETQYF
>TRBJ2-7|TRBV7-9
CASSLYGTGPYEQYF
>TRBJ1-2|TRBV5-6
CASSLKGSGGYTF
>TRBJ2-5|TRBV6-5
CASSYSLPGRETQYF
>TRBJ2-1|TRBV4-1
CASSQLGLAYNEQFF
>TRBJ2-5|TRBV5-1
CASSLRLVETQYF
>TRBJ2-4|TRBV20-1
CSARPSAGSSREQYF
>TRBJ2-3|TRBV7-3
CASSVWGGTDTQYF
>TRBJ1-4|TRBV13
CASSFQNEKLFF